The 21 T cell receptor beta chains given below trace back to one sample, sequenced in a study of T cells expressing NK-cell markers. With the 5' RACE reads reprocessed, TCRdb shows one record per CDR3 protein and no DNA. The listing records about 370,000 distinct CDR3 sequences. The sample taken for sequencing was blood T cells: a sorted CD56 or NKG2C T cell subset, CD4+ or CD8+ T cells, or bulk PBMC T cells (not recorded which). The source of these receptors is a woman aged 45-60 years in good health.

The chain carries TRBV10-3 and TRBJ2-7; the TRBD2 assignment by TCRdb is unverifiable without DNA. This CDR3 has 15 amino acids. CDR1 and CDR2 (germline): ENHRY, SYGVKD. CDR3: CAISSGQGSSYEQYF.

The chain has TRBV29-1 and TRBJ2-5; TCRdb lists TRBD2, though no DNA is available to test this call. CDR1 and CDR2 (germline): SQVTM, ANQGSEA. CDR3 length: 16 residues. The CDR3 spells CSVVANRVFSKETQYF.

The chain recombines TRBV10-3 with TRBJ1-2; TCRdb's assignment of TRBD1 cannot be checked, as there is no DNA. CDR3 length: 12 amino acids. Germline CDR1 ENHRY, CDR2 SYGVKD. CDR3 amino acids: CAVSDRLYGYTF.

The CDR3 loop reads CATSDLAGSGDTQYF. The chain joins TRBV24-1 to TRBJ2-3. The CDR3 length is 15 residues. In germline, CDR1 is KGHDR, CDR2 SFDVKD.

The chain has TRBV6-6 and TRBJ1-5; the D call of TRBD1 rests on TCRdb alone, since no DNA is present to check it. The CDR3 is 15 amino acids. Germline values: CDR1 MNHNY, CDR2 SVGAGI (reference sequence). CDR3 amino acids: CASRGGRNSNQPQHF.

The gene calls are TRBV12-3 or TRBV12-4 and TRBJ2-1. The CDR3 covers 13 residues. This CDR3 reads CASSLKGRNEQFF.

The CDR3 region is CASRSQGGRASWTGELFF. This sequence joins TRBV6-5 and TRBJ2-2; TCRdb indicates TRBD2, and absent DNA this call remains unverified. The CDR3 runs 18 residues. Germline loops: CDR1 MNHEY, CDR2 SVGAGI.

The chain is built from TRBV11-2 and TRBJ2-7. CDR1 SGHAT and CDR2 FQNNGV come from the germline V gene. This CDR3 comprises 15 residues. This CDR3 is CASSFLTVTTYEQYF.

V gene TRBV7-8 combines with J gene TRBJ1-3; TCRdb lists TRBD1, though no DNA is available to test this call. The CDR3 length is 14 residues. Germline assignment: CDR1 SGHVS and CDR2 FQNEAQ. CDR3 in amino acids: CASSVRGSGNTIYF.

Here the CDR3 reads CASSLVGGMRYEQYF. The rearrangement uses TRBV5-5 and TRBJ2-7; the TCRdb D gene call, TRBD1, has no DNA to confirm it. The CDR3 runs to 15 residues. Germline V lookup: CDR1 SGHKS, CDR2 YYEKEE (reference sequence).

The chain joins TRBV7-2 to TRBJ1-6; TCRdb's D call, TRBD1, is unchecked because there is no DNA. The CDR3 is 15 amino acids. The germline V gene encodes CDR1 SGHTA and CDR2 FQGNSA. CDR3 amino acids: CASSRDRGRNSPLHF.

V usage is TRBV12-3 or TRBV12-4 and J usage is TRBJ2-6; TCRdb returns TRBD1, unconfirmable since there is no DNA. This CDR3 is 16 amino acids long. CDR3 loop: CASRRQPRSGANVLTF.

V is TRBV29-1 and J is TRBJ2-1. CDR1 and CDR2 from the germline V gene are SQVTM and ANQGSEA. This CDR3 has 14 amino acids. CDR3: CSVKNRGSYNEQFF.

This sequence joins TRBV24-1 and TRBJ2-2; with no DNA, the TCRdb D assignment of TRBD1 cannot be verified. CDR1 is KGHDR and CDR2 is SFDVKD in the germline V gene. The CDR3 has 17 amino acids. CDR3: CATSALLGTANTGELFF.

The CDR3 region is CASSPPGQRESYNEQFF. This rearrangement joins TRBV4-1 to TRBJ2-1; the D call of TRBD1 rests on TCRdb alone, since no DNA is present to check it. Looked up from germline, CDR1 is MGHRA and CDR2 is YSYEKL. CDR3 length: 17 residues.

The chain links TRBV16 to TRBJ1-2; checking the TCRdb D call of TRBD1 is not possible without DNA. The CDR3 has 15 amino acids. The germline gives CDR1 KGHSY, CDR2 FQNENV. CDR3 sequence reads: CASSPNRAGNYGYTF.

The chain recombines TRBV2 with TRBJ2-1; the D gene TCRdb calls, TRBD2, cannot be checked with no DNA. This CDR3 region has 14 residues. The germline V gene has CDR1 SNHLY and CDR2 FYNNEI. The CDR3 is CASSELGGPNEQFF. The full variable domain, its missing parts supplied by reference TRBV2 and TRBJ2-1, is EPEVTQTPSHQVTQMGQEVILRCVPISNHLYFYWYRQILGQKVEFLVSFYNNEISEKSEIFDDQFSVERPDGSNFTLKIRSTKLEDSAMYFCASSELGGPNEQFFGPGTRLTVL.

The CDR3 sequence: CASSLRLAGNNEQFF. The J gene is TRBJ2-1, the V gene TRBV12-3 or TRBV12-4; as DNA is missing, the TRBD2 call by TCRdb cannot be tested. The CDR3 is made up of 15 amino acids.

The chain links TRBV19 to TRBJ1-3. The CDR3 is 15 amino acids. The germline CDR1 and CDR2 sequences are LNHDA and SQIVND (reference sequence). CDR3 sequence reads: CASSIDREAGNTIYF.

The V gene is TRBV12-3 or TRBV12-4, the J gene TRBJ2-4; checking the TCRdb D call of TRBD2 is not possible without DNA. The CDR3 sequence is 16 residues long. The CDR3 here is CASSLVASGGKNIQYF.

The CDR3 here is CASSRGTSGGTQYF. The chain is built from TRBV7-7 and TRBJ2-5; TCRdb gives TRBD2 as the D gene, but with no DNA this cannot be confirmed. Germline-derived CDR1 and CDR2 are SSHAT and FNYEAQ (reference sequence). The CDR3 totals 14 residues.